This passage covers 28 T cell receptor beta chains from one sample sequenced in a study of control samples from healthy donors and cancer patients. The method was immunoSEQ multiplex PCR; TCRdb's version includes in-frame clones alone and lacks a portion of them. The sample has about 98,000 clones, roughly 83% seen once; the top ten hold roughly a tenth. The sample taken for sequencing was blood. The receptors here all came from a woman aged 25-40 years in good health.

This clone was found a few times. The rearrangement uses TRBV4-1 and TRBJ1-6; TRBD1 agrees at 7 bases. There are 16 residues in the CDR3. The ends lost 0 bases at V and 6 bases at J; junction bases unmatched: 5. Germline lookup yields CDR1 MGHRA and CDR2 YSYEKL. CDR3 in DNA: TGCGCCAGCAGCCAAGATGGACAGGTTATTAATTCACCCCTCCACTTT. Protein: CASSQDGQVINSPLHF.

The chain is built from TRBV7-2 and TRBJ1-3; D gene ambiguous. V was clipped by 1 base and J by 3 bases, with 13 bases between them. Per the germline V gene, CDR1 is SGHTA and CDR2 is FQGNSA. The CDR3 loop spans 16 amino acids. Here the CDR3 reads CASSLGGSVFGNTIYF. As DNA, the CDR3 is TGTGCCAGCAGCTTAGGGGGTTCAGTTTTTGGAAACACCATATATTTT.

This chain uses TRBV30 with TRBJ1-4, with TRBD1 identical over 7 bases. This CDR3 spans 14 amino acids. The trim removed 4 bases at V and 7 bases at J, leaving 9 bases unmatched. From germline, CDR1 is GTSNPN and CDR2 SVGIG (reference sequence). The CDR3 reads CAWTRQGVSEKLFF. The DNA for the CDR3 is TGTGCCTGGACCCGTCAGGGGGTCAGTGAAAAACTGTTTTTT.

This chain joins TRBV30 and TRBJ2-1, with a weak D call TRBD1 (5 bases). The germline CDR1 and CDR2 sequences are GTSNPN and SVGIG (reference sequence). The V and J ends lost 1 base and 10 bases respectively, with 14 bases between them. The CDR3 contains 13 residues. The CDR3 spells CAWSDRQFGEQFF. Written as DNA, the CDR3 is TGTGCCTGGAGTGATAGACAGTTTGGGGAGCAGTTCTTC.

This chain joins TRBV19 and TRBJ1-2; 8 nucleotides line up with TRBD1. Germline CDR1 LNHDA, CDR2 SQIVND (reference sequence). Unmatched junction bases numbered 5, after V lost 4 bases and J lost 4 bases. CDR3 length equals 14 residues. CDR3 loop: CASSTSGTGYGYTF. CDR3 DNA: TGTGCCAGTAGTACTTCCGGGACAGGCTATGGCTACACCTTC.

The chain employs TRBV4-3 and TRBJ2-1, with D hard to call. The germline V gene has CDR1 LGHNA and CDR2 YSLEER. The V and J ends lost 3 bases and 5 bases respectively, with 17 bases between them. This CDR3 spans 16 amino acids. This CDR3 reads CASSHLKLPGDNEQFF. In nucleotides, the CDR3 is TGCGCCAGCAGCCATTTAAAACTGCCAGGAGACAATGAGCAGTTCTTC.

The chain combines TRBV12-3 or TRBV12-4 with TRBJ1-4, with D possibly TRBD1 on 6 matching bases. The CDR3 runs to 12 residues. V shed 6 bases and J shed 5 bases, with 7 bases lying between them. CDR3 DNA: TGTGCCAGCAGCCAGGGGAATGAAAAACTGTTTTTT. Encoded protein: CASSQGNEKLFF.

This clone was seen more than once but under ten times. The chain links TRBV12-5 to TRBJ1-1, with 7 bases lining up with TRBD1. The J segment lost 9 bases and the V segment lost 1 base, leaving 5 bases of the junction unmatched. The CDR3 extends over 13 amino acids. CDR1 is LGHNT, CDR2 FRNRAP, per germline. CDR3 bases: TGTGCTAGTGGTTTGGAGACAGGGCAGAAAGCTTTCTTT. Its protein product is CASGLETGQKAFF.

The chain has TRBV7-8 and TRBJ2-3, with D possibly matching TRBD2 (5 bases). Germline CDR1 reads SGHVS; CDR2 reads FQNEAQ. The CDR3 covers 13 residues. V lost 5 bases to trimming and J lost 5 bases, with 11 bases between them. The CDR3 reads CASSPGIKDTQYF. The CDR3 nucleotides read TGTGCCAGCAGCCCCGGGATCAAAGATACGCAGTATTTT.

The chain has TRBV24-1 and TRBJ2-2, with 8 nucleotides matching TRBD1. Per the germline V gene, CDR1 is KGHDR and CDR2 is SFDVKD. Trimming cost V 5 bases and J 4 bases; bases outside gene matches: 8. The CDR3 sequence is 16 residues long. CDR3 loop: CATSGPGQGGTGELFF. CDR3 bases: TGTGCCACCAGTGGTCCCGGACAGGGAGGCACCGGGGAGCTGTTTTTT.

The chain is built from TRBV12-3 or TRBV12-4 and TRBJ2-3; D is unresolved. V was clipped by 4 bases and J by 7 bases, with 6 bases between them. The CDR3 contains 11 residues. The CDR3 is CASSSTHTQYF. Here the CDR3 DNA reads TGTGCCAGCAGTTCAACGCATACGCAGTATTTT.

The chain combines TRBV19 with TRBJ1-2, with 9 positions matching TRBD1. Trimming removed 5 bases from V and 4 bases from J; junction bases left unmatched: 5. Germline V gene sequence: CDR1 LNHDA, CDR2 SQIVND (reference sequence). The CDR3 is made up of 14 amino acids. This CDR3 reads CASSATGGGYGYTF. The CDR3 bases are TGTGCCAGTAGTGCGACAGGGGGGGGCTATGGCTACACCTTC.

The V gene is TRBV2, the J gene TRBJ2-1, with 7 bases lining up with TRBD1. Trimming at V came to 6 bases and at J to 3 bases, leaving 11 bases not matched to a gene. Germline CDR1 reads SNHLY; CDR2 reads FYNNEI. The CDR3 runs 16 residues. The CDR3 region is CASSHIRDRYYNEQFF. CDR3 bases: TGTGCCAGCAGCCACATTCGGGACAGATACTACAATGAGCAGTTCTTC.

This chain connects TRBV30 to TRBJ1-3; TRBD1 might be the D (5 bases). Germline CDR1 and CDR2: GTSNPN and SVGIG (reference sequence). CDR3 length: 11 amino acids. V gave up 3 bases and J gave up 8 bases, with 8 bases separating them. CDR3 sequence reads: CAWSGGHTIYF. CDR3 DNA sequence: TGTGCCTGGAGCGGGGGTCACACCATATATTTT.

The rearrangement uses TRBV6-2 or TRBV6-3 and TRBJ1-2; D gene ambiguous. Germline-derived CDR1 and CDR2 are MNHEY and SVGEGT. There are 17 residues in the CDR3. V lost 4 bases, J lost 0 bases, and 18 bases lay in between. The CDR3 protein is CASSSTRREEANYGYTF. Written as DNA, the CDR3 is TGTGCCAGCAGTTCCACGCGGAGGGAAGAGGCTAACTATGGCTACACCTTC.

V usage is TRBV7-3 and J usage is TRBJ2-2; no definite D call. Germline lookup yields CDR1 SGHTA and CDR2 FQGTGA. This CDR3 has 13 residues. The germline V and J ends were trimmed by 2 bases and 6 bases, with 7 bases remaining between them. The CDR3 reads CASSLLRPGELFF. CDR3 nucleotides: TGTGCCAGCAGCTTATTGAGGCCCGGGGAGCTGTTTTTT.

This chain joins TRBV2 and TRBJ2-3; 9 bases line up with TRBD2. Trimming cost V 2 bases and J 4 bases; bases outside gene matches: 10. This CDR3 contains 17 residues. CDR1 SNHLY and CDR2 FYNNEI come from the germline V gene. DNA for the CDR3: TGTGCCAGCAGTGAACTAGCGGGGATCGAAAGCGCAGATACGCAGTATTTT. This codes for CASSELAGIESADTQYF.

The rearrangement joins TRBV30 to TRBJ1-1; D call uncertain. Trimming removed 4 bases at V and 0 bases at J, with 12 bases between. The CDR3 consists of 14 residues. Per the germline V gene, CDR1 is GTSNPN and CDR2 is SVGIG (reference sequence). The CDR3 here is CAWTPRFMNTEAFF. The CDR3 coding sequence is TGTGCCTGGACCCCGCGGTTTATGAACACTGAAGCTTTCTTT. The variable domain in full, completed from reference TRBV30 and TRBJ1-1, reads SQTIHQWPATLVQPVGSPLSLECTVEGTSNPNLYWYRQAAGRGLQLLFYSVGIGQISSEVPQNLSASRPQDRQFILSSKKLLLSDSGFYLCAWTPRFMNTEAFFGQGTRLTVV.

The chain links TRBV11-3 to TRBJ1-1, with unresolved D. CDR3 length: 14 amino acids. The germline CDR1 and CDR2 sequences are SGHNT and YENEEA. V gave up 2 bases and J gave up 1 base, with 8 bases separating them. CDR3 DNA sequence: TGTGCCAGCAGCTTAAGCACAGCGAACACTGAAGCTTTCTTT. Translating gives CASSLSTANTEAFF.

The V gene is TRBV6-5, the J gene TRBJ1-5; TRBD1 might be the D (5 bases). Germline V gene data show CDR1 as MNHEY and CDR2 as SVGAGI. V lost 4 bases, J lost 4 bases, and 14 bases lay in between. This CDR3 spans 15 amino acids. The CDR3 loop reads CASSWGVAGNQPQHF. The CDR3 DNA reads TGTGCCAGCAGTTGGGGGGTGGCAGGTAATCAGCCCCAGCATTTT.

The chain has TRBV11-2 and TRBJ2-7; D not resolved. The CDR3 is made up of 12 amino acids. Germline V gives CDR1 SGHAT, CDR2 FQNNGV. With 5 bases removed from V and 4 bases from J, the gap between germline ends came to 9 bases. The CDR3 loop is CASSGELYEQYF. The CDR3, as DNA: TGTGCCAGCAGCGGAGAGCTTTACGAGCAGTACTTC.

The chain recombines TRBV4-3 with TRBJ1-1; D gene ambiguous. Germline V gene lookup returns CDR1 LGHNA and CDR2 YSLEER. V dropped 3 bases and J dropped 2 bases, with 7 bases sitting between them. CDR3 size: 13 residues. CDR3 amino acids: CASSQTSNTEAFF. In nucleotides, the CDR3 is TGCGCCAGCAGCCAGACGAGTAACACTGAAGCTTTCTTT.

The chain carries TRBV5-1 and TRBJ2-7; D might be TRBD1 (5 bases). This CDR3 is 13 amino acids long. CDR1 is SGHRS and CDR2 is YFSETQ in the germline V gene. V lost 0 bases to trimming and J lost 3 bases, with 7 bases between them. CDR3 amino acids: CASSLVQGYEQYF. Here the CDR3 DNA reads TGCGCCAGCAGCTTGGTTCAGGGCTACGAGCAGTACTTC.

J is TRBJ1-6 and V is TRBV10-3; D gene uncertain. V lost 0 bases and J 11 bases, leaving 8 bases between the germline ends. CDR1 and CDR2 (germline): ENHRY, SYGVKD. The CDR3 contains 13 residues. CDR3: CAISESMVAPLHF. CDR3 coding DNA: TGTGCCATCAGTGAGTCGATGGTAGCACCCCTCCACTTT.

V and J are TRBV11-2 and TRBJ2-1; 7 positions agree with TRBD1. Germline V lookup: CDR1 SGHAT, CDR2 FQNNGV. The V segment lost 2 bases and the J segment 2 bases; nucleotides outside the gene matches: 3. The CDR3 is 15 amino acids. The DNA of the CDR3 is TGTGCCAGCAGCTTAAAGGGGGCCACCTACAATGAGCAGTTCTTC. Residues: CASSLKGATYNEQFF.

The DNA for the CDR3 is TGTGCCACCAGTGACCCACCTAATGAAAAACTGTTTTTT. Its protein product is CATSDPPNEKLFF. The chain recombines TRBV24-1 with TRBJ1-4, with D uncertain. Germline V lookup: CDR1 KGHDR, CDR2 SFDVKD. V was trimmed by 4 bases and J by 3 bases, leaving 5 bases between them. This CDR3 spans 13 amino acids.

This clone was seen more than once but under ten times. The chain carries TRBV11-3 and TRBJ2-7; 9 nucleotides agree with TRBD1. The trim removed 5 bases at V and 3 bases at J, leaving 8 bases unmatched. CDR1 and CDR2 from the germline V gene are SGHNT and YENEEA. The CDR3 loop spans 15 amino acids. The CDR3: CASSDSGTGRYEQYF. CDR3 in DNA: TGTGCCAGCAGCGATTCCGGGACAGGGCGCTACGAGCAGTACTTC.

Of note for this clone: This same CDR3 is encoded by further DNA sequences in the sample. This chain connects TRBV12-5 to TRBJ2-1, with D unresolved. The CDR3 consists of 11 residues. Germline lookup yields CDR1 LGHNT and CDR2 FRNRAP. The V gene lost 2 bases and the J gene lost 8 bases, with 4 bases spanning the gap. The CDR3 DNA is TGTGCTAGTGGTTTGCGGGATGAGCAGTTCTTC. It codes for CASGLRDEQFF.